A single sample is the source of the 27 T cell receptor beta chains below, sequenced in a study of siplizumab effects on memory and regulatory T cells. Produced via immunoSEQ multiplex PCR; TCRdb's table is partial and in-frame only. The sample yields roughly 50,000 clones, roughly 90% seen once. The sample taken for sequencing was naive CD8+ T cells sorted from blood. The receptors here all came from a human donor in good health.

The chain recombines TRBV19 with TRBJ1-2, with D hard to call. Germline V gene data show CDR1 as LNHDA and CDR2 as SQIVND (reference sequence). Between the trimmed V and J ends, which lost 1 base and 0 bases, there was a span of 12 bases. The length of the CDR3 is 16 residues. The CDR3 here is CASSIGGRGANYGYTF. The CDR3 nucleotides read TGTGCCAGTAGTATAGGAGGACGCGGGGCTAACTATGGCTACACCTTC.

This clone showed up just once. V gene TRBV4-1 combines with J gene TRBJ1-1; perhaps TRBD1 as D (5 bases). The CDR3 sequence is 17 residues long. Germline CDR1 and CDR2: MGHRA and YSYEKL. Trimming took off 4 bases at V and 3 bases at J, with 21 bases between the two ends. The CDR3 sequence: CASSLRGRGARDTEAFF. Here the CDR3 DNA reads TGCGCCAGCAGCCTTAGAGGGAGAGGGGCGCGGGACACTGAAGCTTTCTTT.

V gene TRBV5-1 combines with J gene TRBJ2-1; D is undetermined. The CDR3 spans 14 residues. CDR1 and CDR2 from the germline V gene are SGHRS and YFSETQ. Between the trimmed V and J ends, which lost 0 bases and 6 bases, there was a span of 10 bases. CDR3 in DNA: TGCGCCAGCAGCTTGGCCGGGCAGTTCAATGAGCAGTTCTTC. This sequence encodes CASSLAGQFNEQFF.

The chain combines TRBV27 with TRBJ2-7; no reliable D call. Germline assignment: CDR1 MNHEY and CDR2 SMNVEV (reference sequence). This CDR3 is built from 13 residues. With 4 bases removed from V and 5 bases from J, the gap between germline ends came to 12 bases. The CDR3 is CASSSRRADEQYF. The CDR3, as DNA: TGTGCCAGCAGTTCCCGAAGGGCCGACGAGCAGTACTTC.

The rearrangement uses TRBV9 and TRBJ2-3; D is perhaps TRBD2 (7 bases). V dropped 3 bases and J dropped 2 bases, with 16 bases sitting between them. The CDR3 is 16 residues long. Germline V gene lookup returns CDR1 SGDLS and CDR2 YYNGEE. CDR3 sequence (DNA): TGTGCCAGCAGCGAGGGGGGAGCGGGGCTCACAGATACGCAGTATTTT. Translation: CASSEGGAGLTDTQYF.

The CDR3 sequence: CASRWGGGDYEQYF. The CDR3 DNA follows: TGCGCCAGCAGGTGGGGAGGGGGCGACTACGAGCAGTACTTC. V usage is TRBV5-1 and J usage is TRBJ2-7; D is possibly TRBD1 or TRBD2 (7 bases each). Germline V gene sequence: CDR1 SGHRS, CDR2 YFSETQ. V was clipped by 5 bases and J by 3 bases, with 15 bases between them. The CDR3 loop spans 14 amino acids.

V is TRBV27 and J is TRBJ1-2; D unresolved. Germline V CDR1 and CDR2: MNHEY, SMNVEV (reference sequence). Trimming left V 7 bases short and J 6 bases short, with 21 bases between. This CDR3 contains 15 residues. The CDR3 loop is CASTRAGERINGYTF. The CDR3 DNA reads as TGTGCCAGCACTAGGGCCGGGGAGCGTATTAATGGCTACACCTTC.

The chain has TRBV19 and TRBJ2-1, with TRBD2 as a possible D gene (5 bases). V was clipped by 3 bases and J by 4 bases, with 13 bases between them. The CDR3 length is 15 residues. Germline values: CDR1 LNHDA, CDR2 SQIVND (reference sequence). CDR3 amino acids: CASSIGLSKYNEQFF. CDR3 coding DNA: TGTGCCAGTAGTATCGGACTCTCGAAATACAATGAGCAGTTCTTC.

V usage is TRBV29-1 and J usage is TRBJ2-7; weak D call: TRBD2 (5 bases). The length of the CDR3 is 13 residues. V lost 2 bases, J lost 3 bases, and 11 bases lay in between. CDR1 is SQVTM, CDR2 ANQGSEA, per germline. The chain's CDR3 is CSVETGLLYEQYF. The CDR3 DNA is TGCAGCGTTGAAACTGGACTCCTCTACGAGCAGTACTTC.

V usage is TRBV6-5 and J usage is TRBJ1-5; D may be TRBD1 (6 bases). V gave up 6 bases and J gave up 1 base, with 13 bases separating them. This CDR3 spans 15 amino acids. The V gene's germline CDR1 is MNHEY and CDR2 SVGAGI. The CDR3 loop is CASRPTGKSNQPQHF. The CDR3 DNA is TGTGCCAGCAGACCTACAGGGAAGAGCAATCAGCCCCAGCATTTT.

This chain joins TRBV2 and TRBJ2-7; 9 bases match TRBD2. This CDR3 is built from 13 residues. Germline values: CDR1 SNHLY, CDR2 FYNNEI. J lost 2 bases, V lost 11 bases, and 7 bases had no gene match. In DNA form, the CDR3 reads TGTGCCGGGTCTAGCGGGATTACCTACGAGCAGTACTTC. Protein: CAGSSGITYEQYF.

The V and J genes are TRBV12-5 and TRBJ2-7, with D possibly TRBD1 on 5 matching bases. The CDR3 is 15 amino acids. Germline CDR1 is LGHNT and CDR2 is FRNRAP. V lost 2 bases, J lost 1 base, and 12 bases lay in between. CDR3 sequence reads: CASGLYKTVSYEQYF. The CDR3 DNA sequence: TGTGCTAGTGGTTTGTATAAGACAGTTTCCTACGAGCAGTACTTC.

The chain joins TRBV11-1 to TRBJ2-1; 11 nucleotides agree with TRBD2. The CDR3 covers 16 residues. The V segment lost 7 bases and the J segment 5 bases; nucleotides outside the gene matches: 10. Germline V gives CDR1 SGHAT, CDR2 FQDESV (reference sequence). The CDR3 reads CASTLLAGAVDNEQFF. The CDR3 DNA reads TGTGCCAGCACCCTACTAGCGGGAGCAGTGGACAATGAGCAGTTCTTC.

J is TRBJ2-1 and V is TRBV4-1, with a weak D call TRBD1 (5 bases). V was clipped by 0 bases and J by 3 bases, with 12 bases between them. Germline assignment: CDR1 MGHRA and CDR2 YSYEKL. This CDR3 spans 16 amino acids. CDR3 sequence reads: CASSQDQTAHYNEQFF. The CDR3, as DNA: TGCGCCAGCAGCCAAGATCAGACAGCCCACTACAATGAGCAGTTCTTC.

This chain uses TRBV6-1 with TRBJ2-7, with D uncertain. The CDR3 runs 15 residues. Germline V gene data show CDR1 as MNHNS and CDR2 as SASEGT. The germline V and J ends were trimmed by 1 base and 3 bases, with 13 bases remaining between them. The chain's CDR3 is CASSEVWLRDYEQYF. CDR3 in DNA: TGTGCCAGCAGTGAAGTCTGGCTCCGCGACTACGAGCAGTACTTC.

This clone was seen more than once but under ten times. This rearrangement joins TRBV6-1 to TRBJ1-5; tentative D call: TRBD1 (6 bases). V was trimmed by 1 base and J by 4 bases, leaving 8 bases between them. Germline V gene data show CDR1 as MNHNS and CDR2 as SASEGT. The CDR3 covers 14 residues. CDR3 in DNA: TGTGCCAGCAGTGAAGTGGGGGCTAATCAGCCCCAGCATTTT. Protein: CASSEVGANQPQHF.

This clone was detected once. V is TRBV6-5 and J is TRBJ1-2; 8 bases agree with TRBD1. The CDR3 length is 14 residues. Trimming at V came to 2 bases and at J to 8 bases, leaving 7 bases not matched to a gene. CDR1 and CDR2 (germline): MNHEY, SVGAGI. The CDR3 DNA reads TGTGCCAGCAGTTACAATACAGGGGGATTGGGCTACACCTTC. It encodes CASSYNTGGLGYTF.

The chain recombines TRBV7-2 with TRBJ2-7; no definite D call. V lost 3 bases to trimming and J lost 1 base, with 10 bases between them. Germline loops: CDR1 SGHTA, CDR2 FQGNSA. This CDR3 is 14 amino acids long. The CDR3: CASSLQVASYEQYF. CDR3 bases: TGTGCCAGCAGCTTGCAGGTAGCATCCTACGAGCAGTACTTC. The full variable domain, its missing parts supplied by reference TRBV7-2 and TRBJ2-7, is GAGVSQSPSNKVTEKGKDVELRCDPISGHTALYWYRQSLGQGLEFLIYFQGNSAPDKSGLPSDRFSAERTGGSVSTLTIQRTQQEDSAVYLCASSLQVASYEQYFGPGTRLTVT.

V is TRBV2 and J is TRBJ2-7; 8 bases fit TRBD1. CDR1 and CDR2 (germline): SNHLY, FYNNEI. Trimming took 8 bases from V and 3 from J; bases not matched to a gene: 6. This CDR3 is 13 amino acids long. CDR3 in amino acids: CASLDRDNYEQYF. The CDR3 nucleotides read TGTGCCAGCTTGGACAGGGACAACTACGAGCAGTACTTC. Full variable domain (outside the CDR3, taken from reference TRBV2 and TRBJ2-7): EPEVTQTPSHQVTQMGQEVILRCVPISNHLYFYWYRQILGQKVEFLVSFYNNEISEKSEIFDDQFSVERPDGSNFTLKIRSTKLEDSAMYFCASLDRDNYEQYFGPGTRLTVT.

The rearrangement joins TRBV15 to TRBJ1-2; 10 nucleotides line up with TRBD1. Germline CDR1 LNHNV, CDR2 YYDKDF (reference sequence). The trim removed 5 bases at V and 6 bases at J, leaving 6 bases unmatched. This CDR3 region has 14 residues. The CDR3 loop reads CATSSDRGLHGYTF. CDR3 in DNA: TGTGCCACCAGCTCGGACAGGGGGTTGCATGGCTACACCTTC.

The gene calls are TRBV4-2 and TRBJ1-5, with D perhaps matching TRBD1 (5 bases). Germline V CDR1 and CDR2: LGHNA, YNFKEQ. Trimming cost V 1 base and J 2 bases, with 12 bases left between them. The CDR3 length is 16 residues. The chain's CDR3 is CASSQVSGTGNQPQHF. Here the CDR3 DNA reads TGTGCCAGCAGCCAAGTATCTGGGACGGGCAATCAGCCCCAGCATTTT.

The chain combines TRBV13 with TRBJ2-1, with TRBD1 identical over 12 bases. Germline-derived CDR1 and CDR2 are PRHDT and FYEKMQ (reference sequence). The ends lost 1 base at V and 6 bases at J; junction bases unmatched: 1. The CDR3 is 15 amino acids. CDR3 DNA sequence: TGTGCCAGCAGCTTAGAGGGACAGGGGGCCAATGAGCAGTTCTTC. Translated, it gives CASSLEGQGANEQFF.

The V and J genes are TRBV27 and TRBJ2-3, with D possibly being TRBD1 or TRBD2 (5 bases each). The germline gives CDR1 MNHEY, CDR2 SMNVEV (reference sequence). With 5 bases removed from V and 9 bases from J, the gap between germline ends came to 18 bases. The CDR3 runs 14 residues. CDR3 loop: CASSPWDVSHTQYF. The CDR3, as DNA: TGTGCCAGCAGTCCCTGGGACGTGTCACACACGCAGTATTTT.

The chain couples TRBV9 to TRBJ2-3; D unclear. The CDR3 consists of 13 residues. CDR1 SGDLS and CDR2 YYNGEE come from the germline V gene. V was shortened by 10 bases and J by 0 bases, with 12 bases between the two germline ends. CDR3 amino acids: CAGRGPSTDTQYF. The DNA of the CDR3 is TGTGCCGGACGTGGGCCGAGCACAGATACGCAGTATTTT.

The chain has TRBV25-1 and TRBJ2-7, with TRBD2 matching over 7 bases. Germline V gene sequence: CDR1 MGHDK, CDR2 SYGVNS. V shed 2 bases, J shed 1 base, and the junction held 8 bases outside the gene matches. The CDR3 consists of 16 residues. CDR3 DNA: TGTGCCAGCAGTGAAGTGTCGGGCGGGAGTTCCTACGAGCAGTACTTC. Translated: CASSEVSGGSSYEQYF.

The V gene is TRBV5-5, the J gene TRBJ2-5; 11 bases match TRBD2. V was clipped by 0 bases and J by 3 bases; unmatched bases: 7. The CDR3 is 17 residues long. Germline lookup yields CDR1 SGHKS and CDR2 YYEKEE (reference sequence). The DNA of the CDR3 is TGTGCCAGCAGCTTGGGGCTAGCGGGGGGAAGTGAAGAGACCCAGTACTTC. This translates into CASSLGLAGGSEETQYF.

Points on this clone: The same CDR3 also results from other DNA sequences found in this sample. The rearrangement links TRBV7-9 to TRBJ1-6, with TRBD1 matching 8 bases. Germline V lookup: CDR1 SEHNR, CDR2 FQNEAQ (reference sequence). The CDR3 totals 14 residues. With V trimmed by 5 bases and J by 10 bases, 7 bases remained unmatched. The CDR3 loop reads CASSQGAPASPLHF. DNA for the CDR3: TGTGCCAGCAGCCAGGGGGCCCCAGCATCACCCCTCCACTTT.